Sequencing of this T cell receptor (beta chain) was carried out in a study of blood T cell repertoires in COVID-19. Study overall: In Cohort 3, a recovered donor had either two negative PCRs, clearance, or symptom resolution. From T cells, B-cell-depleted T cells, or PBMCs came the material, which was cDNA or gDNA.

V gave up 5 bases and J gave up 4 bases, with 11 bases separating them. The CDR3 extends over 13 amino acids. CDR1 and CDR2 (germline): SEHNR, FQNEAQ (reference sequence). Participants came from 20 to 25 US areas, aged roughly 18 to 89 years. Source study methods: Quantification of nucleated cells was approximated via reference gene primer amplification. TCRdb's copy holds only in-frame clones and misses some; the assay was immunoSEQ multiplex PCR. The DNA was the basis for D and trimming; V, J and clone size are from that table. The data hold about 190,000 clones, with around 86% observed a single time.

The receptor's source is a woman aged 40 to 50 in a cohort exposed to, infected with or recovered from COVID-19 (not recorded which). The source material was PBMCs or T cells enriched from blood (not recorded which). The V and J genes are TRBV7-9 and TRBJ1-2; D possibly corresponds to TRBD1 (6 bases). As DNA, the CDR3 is TGTGCCAGCAGCGGCTCGACAGGCTATGGCTACACCTTC. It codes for CASSGSTGYGYTF. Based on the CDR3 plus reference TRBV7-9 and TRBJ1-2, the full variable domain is DTGVSQNPRHKITKRGQNVTFRCDPISEHNRLYWYRQTLGQGPEFLTYFQNEAQLEKSRLLSDRFSAERPKGSFSTLEIQRTEQGDSAMYLCASSGSTGYGYTFGSGTRLTVV.